These 16 T cell receptor beta chains came from one sample sequenced in a study of T cells in Graves' hyperthyroidism and ophthalmopathy. RNA transcripts gave rise to amplified TCR beta CDR3 regions. HTBI primers were employed in a first-round RT-PCR of the TCR CDR3. TCRdb re-derived calls from the multiplex PCR reads in MiXCR, one entry per CDR3 protein. The sample consists of around 300,000 distinct CDR3 sequences, less than 15% of them appearing once. Material: blood. The receptors derive from a woman aged 30 to 39 with Graves' hyperthyroidism that later progressed to Graves' ophthalmopathy.

This clonotype was counted at least ten times. The chain couples TRBV19 to TRBJ2-7, with D hard to call. Germline V gives CDR1 LNHDA, CDR2 SQIVND (reference sequence). V was shortened by 6 bases and J by 6 bases, with 18 bases between the two germline ends. The CDR3 sequence is 14 residues long. CDR3 DNA: TGTGCCAGTAGCCCATGGCCCCCGTTGGGCGAGCAGTACTTC. Protein product: CASSPWPPLGEQYF.

This clonotype was seen ten or more times. The chain employs TRBV7-9 and TRBJ1-2, with D perhaps matching TRBD1 (5 bases). Trimming took 5 bases from V and 8 from J, leaving 15 bases between them. Looked up from germline, CDR1 is SEHNR and CDR2 is FQNEAQ (reference sequence). The CDR3 is made up of 13 amino acids. CDR3 in DNA: TGTGCCAGCAGCCAAGCCCCCCGGGGCGGCTACACCTTC. Its translation: CASSQAPRGGYTF.

At least ten counts were recorded for this clonotype. The CDR3 loop reads CASTGPYEQYF. The CDR3 nucleotides read TGTGCCAGCACAGGCCCCTACGAGCAGTACTTC. The rearrangement joins TRBV28 to TRBJ2-7; no clear D. Deletions cut 7 bases from V and 2 bases from J, with 6 bases between. This CDR3 contains 11 residues. Germline V lookup: CDR1 MDHEN, CDR2 SYDVKM.

The chain uses TRBV4-1 and TRBJ1-2, with 11 bases identical to TRBD1. V shed 1 base and J 5 bases; nucleotides not matched to a gene: 9. CDR1 is MGHRA and CDR2 is YSYEKL in the germline V gene. The CDR3 has 17 residues. DNA of the CDR3: TGCGCCAGCAGCCAAGCAAGCGGGACAGGGGGTTTGTATGGCTACACCTTC. Its protein is CASSQASGTGGLYGYTF.

The sample holds many counts of this clonotype. The chain links TRBV7-3 to TRBJ2-1; 8 bases line up with TRBD2. This CDR3 has 16 amino acids. CDR1 is SGHTA, CDR2 FQGTGA, per germline. The V gene end was trimmed by 4 bases and the J gene end by 2 bases; junction bases not matched to a gene: 7. CDR3 amino acids: CASSSEAGATYNEQFF. CDR3 nucleotide sequence: TGTGCCAGCAGCTCAGAAGCGGGAGCTACCTACAATGAGCAGTTCTTC.

The rearrangement uses TRBV28 and TRBJ2-1; D gene ambiguous. In germline, CDR1 is MDHEN, CDR2 SYDVKM. V dropped 5 bases and J dropped 3 bases, with 5 bases sitting between them. This CDR3 spans 12 amino acids. The CDR3 protein is CASSENYNEQFF. The CDR3 DNA reads TGTGCCAGCAGTGAGAACTACAATGAGCAGTTCTTC.

There are many counts of this clonotype. V usage is TRBV7-6 and J usage is TRBJ2-7; no clear D. The CDR3 runs to 15 residues. V lost 1 base and J lost 2, with 12 bases in between. CDR1 and CDR2 from the germline V gene are SGHVS and FNYEAQ. The chain's CDR3 is CASSLDSSFPYEQYF. DNA for the CDR3: TGTGCCAGCAGCTTAGACTCAAGCTTCCCCTACGAGCAGTACTTC.

This clonotype was recorded many times. For the CDR3, the DNA is TGTGCCAGCAGTCCGAGTCTGGCAGGGTTTTATGAAGCTTTCTTT. It specifies CASSPSLAGFYEAFF. The V call is TRBV27, the J call TRBJ1-1; a possible D gene is TRBD1 (5 bases). This CDR3 is 15 amino acids long. The V end lost 5 bases, the J end lost 7 bases, and 20 bases lay between the germline ends. In germline, CDR1 is MNHEY, CDR2 SMNVEV (reference sequence).

This clonotype came up many times. The gene calls are TRBV20-1 and TRBJ2-5; D may be TRBD2 (6 bases). The V gene lost 0 bases and the J gene lost 3 bases, with 20 bases spanning the gap. Germline assignment: CDR1 DFQATT and CDR2 SNEGSKA (reference sequence). The CDR3 runs to 17 residues. This CDR3 is CSARDWRGDSVKETQYF. The CDR3 region has the DNA TGCAGTGCTAGAGATTGGAGGGGTGACAGTGTTAAAGAGACCCAGTACTTC.

This clonotype was detected many times. V is TRBV10-3 and J is TRBJ2-2; D is unresolved. The CDR3 has 12 amino acids. Germline V gene sequence: CDR1 ENHRY, CDR2 SYGVKD. V lost 7 bases, J lost 0 bases, and 3 bases lay in between. The CDR3 loop is CAITSNTGELFF. The CDR3 DNA reads TGTGCCATCACATCGAACACCGGGGAGCTGTTTTTT.

This clonotype has just a few counts. With a much larger clone just one base away, this may be a read error. V is TRBV18 and J is TRBJ2-7; 8 bases agree with TRBD1. The CDR3 has 15 residues. Germline V lookup: CDR1 KGHSH, CDR2 LQKENI. CDR3 loop: CASSGTGQVNYGQYF. The CDR3 nucleotides are TGTGCCAGCTCAGGTACGGGACAGGTGAACTACGGGCAGTACTTC.

The chain employs TRBV6-5 and TRBJ2-7; 7 bases line up with TRBD1. The germline V gene encodes CDR1 MNHEY and CDR2 SVGAGI. The J segment lost 5 bases and the V segment lost 0 bases, leaving 7 bases of the junction unmatched. The CDR3 is made up of 15 amino acids. The CDR3 here is CASSYSEQGWDEQYF. CDR3 coding DNA: TGTGCCAGCAGTTACTCGGAACAGGGGTGGGACGAGCAGTACTTC.

The rearrangement uses TRBV4-1 and TRBJ2-7; 7 bases are a match to TRBD1. Germline trimming cut 8 bases from V and 2 bases from J; bases unmatched to any gene: 12. The CDR3 loop spans 15 amino acids. Germline V gives CDR1 MGHRA, CDR2 YSYEKL. The CDR3, as DNA: TGCGCCAGCCGACCCACGGGACAGTCCCCCTACGAGCAGTACTTC. It yields the protein CASRPTGQSPYEQYF.

This clonotype was counted many times. The genes are TRBV28 and TRBJ2-3; 8 positions match TRBD1. The J segment lost 4 bases and the V segment lost 6 bases, leaving 3 bases of the junction unmatched. Germline CDR1 MDHEN, CDR2 SYDVKM. The CDR3 consists of 13 residues. In nucleotides, the CDR3 is TGTGCCAGCAGCACGACAGGGGCAGATACGCAGTATTTT. Amino acid sequence: CASSTTGADTQYF.

This clonotype was found many times. V and J are TRBV28 and TRBJ2-5; no definite D call. Between the trimmed V and J ends, which lost 6 bases and 4 bases, there was a span of 6 bases. Germline V lookup: CDR1 MDHEN, CDR2 SYDVKM. The CDR3 totals 11 residues. CDR3 nucleotides: TGTGCCAGCAGCCTCAGAGAGACCCAGTACTTC. Its protein is CASSLRETQYF.

The chain links TRBV4-3 to TRBJ2-7, with 7 bases lining up with TRBD2. The length of the CDR3 is 15 residues. Germline V gene sequence: CDR1 LGHNA, CDR2 YSLEER. With 4 bases clipped from V and 6 bases from J, the junction kept 12 bases outside the gene matches. CDR3 coding DNA: TGCGCCAGCAGCCCCTCGGGAGGACTATCGGGCGAGCAGTACTTC. It translates to CASSPSGGLSGEQYF.